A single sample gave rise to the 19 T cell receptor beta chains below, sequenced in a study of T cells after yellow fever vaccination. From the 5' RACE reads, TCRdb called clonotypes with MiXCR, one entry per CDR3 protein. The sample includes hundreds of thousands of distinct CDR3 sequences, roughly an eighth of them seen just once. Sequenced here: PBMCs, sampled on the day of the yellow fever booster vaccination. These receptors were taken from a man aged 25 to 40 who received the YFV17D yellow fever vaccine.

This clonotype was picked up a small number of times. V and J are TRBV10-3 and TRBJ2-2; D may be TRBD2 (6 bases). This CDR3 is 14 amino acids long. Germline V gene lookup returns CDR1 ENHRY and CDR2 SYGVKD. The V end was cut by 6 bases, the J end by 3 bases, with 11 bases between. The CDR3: CAIRGLSDTGELFF. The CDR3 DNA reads TGTGCCATCAGGGGACTTTCAGACACCGGGGAGCTGTTTTTT.

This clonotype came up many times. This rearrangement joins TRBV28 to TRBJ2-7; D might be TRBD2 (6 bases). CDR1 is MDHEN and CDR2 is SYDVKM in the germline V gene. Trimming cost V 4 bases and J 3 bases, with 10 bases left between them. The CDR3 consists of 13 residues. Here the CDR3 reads CASSYGSSYEQYF. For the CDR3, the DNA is TGTGCCAGCAGTTACGGGAGTAGCTACGAGCAGTACTTC. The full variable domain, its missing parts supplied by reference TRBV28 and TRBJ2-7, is DVKVTQSSRYLVKRTGEKVFLECVQDMDHENMFWYRQDPGLGLRLIYFSYDVKMKEKGDIPEGYSVSREKKERFSLILESASTNQTSMYLCASSYGSSYEQYFGPGTRLTVT.

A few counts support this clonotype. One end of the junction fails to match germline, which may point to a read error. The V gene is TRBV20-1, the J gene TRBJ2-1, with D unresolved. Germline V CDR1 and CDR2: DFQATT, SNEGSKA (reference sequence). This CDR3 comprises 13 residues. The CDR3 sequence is CSASRGDLPNQDF. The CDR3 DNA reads TGCAGTGCTAGTCGTGGCGACCTCCCAAACCAAGACTTC.

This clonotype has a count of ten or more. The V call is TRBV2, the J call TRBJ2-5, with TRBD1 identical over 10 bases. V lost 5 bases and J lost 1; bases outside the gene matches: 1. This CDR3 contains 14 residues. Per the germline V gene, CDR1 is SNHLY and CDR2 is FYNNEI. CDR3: CASSWDRGQETQYF. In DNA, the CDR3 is TGTGCCAGCAGTTGGGACAGGGGCCAAGAGACCCAGTACTTC.

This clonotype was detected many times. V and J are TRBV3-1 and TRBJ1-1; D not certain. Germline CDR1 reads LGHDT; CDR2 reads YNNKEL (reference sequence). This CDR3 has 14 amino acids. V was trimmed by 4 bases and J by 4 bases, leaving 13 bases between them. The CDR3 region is CASSRRWEATEAFF. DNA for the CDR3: TGTGCCAGCAGCCGCCGTTGGGAGGCCACTGAAGCTTTCTTT.

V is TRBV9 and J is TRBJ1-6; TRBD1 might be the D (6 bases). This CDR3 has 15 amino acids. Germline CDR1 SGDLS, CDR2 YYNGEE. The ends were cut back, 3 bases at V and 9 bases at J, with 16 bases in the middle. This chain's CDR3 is CASSAQTGTSSPLHF. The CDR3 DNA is TGTGCCAGCAGCGCCCAAACCGGGACAAGTTCACCCCTCCACTTT.

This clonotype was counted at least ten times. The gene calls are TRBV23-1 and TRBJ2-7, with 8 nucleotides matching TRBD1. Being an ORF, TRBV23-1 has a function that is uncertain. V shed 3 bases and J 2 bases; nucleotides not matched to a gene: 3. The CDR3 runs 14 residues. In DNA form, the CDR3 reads TGCGCCAGCAGTCACGACAGGGGTGCCTACGAGCAGTACTTC. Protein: CASSHDRGAYEQYF.

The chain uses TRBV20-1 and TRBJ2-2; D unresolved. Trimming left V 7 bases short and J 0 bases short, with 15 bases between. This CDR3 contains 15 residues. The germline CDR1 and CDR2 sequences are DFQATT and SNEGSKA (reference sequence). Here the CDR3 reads CSVPRASANTGELFF. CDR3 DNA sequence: TGCAGTGTTCCACGTGCGAGCGCGAACACCGGGGAGCTGTTTTTT.

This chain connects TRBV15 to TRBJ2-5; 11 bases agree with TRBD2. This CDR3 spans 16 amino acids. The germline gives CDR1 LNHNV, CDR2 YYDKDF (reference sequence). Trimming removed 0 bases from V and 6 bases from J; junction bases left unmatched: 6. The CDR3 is CATSRDLAGGGKTQYF. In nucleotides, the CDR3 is TGTGCCACCAGCAGAGATCTAGCGGGAGGCGGAAAGACCCAGTACTTC.

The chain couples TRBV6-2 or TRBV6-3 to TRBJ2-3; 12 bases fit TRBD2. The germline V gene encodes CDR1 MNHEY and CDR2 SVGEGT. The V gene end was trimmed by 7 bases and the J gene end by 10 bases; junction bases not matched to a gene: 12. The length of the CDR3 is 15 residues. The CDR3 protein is CASNFLAGGPFAQYF. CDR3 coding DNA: TGTGCCAGCAACTTTCTAGCGGGAGGGCCCTTTGCGCAGTATTTT.

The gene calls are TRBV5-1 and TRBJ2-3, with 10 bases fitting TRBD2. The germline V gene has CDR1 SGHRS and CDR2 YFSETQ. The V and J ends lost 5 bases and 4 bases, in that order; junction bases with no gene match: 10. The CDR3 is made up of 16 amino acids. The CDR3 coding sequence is TGCGCCAGCAGTACGGGGGCTAGCGGGAGCGCAGATACGCAGTATTTT. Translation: CASSTGASGSADTQYF.

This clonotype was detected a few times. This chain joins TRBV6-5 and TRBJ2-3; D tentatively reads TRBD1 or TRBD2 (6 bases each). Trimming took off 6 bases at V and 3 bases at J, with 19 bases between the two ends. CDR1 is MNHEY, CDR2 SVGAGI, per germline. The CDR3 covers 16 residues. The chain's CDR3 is CASSRWGRELTDTQYF. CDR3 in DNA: TGTGCCAGCAGCCGTTGGGGGCGGGAACTGACAGATACGCAGTATTTT.

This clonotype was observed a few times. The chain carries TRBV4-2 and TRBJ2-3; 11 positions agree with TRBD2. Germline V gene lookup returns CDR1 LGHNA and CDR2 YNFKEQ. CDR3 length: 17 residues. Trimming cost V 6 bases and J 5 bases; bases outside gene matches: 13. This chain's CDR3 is CASRQLLTSGVQDTQYF. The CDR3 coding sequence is TGTGCCAGCAGACAACTATTGACTAGCGGGGTTCAAGATACGCAGTATTTT.

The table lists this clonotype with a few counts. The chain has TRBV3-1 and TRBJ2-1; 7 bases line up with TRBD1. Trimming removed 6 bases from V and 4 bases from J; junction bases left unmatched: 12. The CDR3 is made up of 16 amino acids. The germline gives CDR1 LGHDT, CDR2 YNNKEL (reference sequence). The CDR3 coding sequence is TGTGCCAGCAGTCGTTATAGAGGACAGGAGTACAATGAGCAGTTCTTC. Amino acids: CASSRYRGQEYNEQFF.

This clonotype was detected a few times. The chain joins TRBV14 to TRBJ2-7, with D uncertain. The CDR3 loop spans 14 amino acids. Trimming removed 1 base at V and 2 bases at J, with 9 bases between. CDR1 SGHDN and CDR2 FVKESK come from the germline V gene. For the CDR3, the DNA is TGTGCCAGCAGCCAAGGGAGTGGGGCCTACGAGCAGTACTTC. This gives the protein CASSQGSGAYEQYF.

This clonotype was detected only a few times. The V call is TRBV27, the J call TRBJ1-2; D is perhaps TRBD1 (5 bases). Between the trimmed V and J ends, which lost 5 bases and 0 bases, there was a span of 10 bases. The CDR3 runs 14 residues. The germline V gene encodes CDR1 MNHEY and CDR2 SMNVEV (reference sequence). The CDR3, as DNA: TGTGCCAGCAGTGCGGGGGGAGCTAACTATGGCTACACCTTC. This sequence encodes CASSAGGANYGYTF.

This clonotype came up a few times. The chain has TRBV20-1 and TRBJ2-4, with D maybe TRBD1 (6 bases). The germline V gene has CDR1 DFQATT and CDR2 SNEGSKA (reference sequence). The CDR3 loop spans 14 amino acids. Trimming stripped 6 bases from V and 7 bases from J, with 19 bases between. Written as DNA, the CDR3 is TGCAGTGCCAGGCCGGGGCAGGGGTTGAACATTCAGTACTTC. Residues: CSARPGQGLNIQYF.

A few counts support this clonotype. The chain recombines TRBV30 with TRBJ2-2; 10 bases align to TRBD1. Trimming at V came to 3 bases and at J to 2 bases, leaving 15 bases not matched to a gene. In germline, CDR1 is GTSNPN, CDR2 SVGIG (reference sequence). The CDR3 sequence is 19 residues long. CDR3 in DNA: TGTGCCTGGAGCAAGGACAGGGGGTACATCATGCCCAACACCGGGGAGCTGTTTTTT. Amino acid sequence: CAWSKDRGYIMPNTGELFF.

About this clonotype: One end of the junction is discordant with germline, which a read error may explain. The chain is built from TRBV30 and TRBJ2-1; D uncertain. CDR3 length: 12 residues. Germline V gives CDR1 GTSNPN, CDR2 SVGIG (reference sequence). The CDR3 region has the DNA TGTGCCTGGACTCAGAACCTAGTTAAAGTTTCCTTC. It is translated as CAWTQNLVKVSF.